This TCR beta chain was retrieved from a study of blood T cell repertoires in COVID-19. The V end lost 4 bases, the J end lost 0 bases, and 3 bases lay between the germline ends. This CDR3 region has 12 residues. As originally analysed: The authors estimated nucleated cell counts from reference gene primer amplification. Generated by immunoSEQ multiplex PCR, the TCRdb table keeps only in-frame clones and is missing some. Clonal size and the V and J genes are those of that table, whereas D and trimming came from the DNA. The sample holds more than 50,000 clones, more than 75% seen once. The chain has TRBV12-3 or TRBV12-4 and TRBJ1-2; D call uncertain. This TCR was recovered from a human donor in a cohort sampled during active COVID-19. Sequenced sample: peripheral blood. The CDR3 loop reads CASSYTNYGYTF. The CDR3 DNA sequence: TGTGCCAGCAGTTACACTAACTATGGCTACACCTTC.